A selection of T cell receptor beta chains follows, all from one sample in a study of T cell responses to AZD1222 COVID-19 vaccine. Produced via immunoSEQ multiplex PCR; TCRdb's table is partial and in-frame only. The sample holds around 84,000 clones, 88% seen once. The material sequenced was peripheral blood, taken on day 0 of AZD1222 vaccination. The receptor source for this set is an adult in good health. The CDR3 runs from the conserved cysteine through the conserved F or W. A D gene is named only where the DNA matches it firmly. The listing skips clone size in some rows; elsewhere it reads once, few, many or a size class.

>NA|NA|TRBV3-1/TRBV3-2|12|TRBJ1-3
CASRLTGSTIYF
TGTGCCAGCAGGCTCACCGGAAGCACCATATATTTT
>NA|NA|TRBV18|14|TRBJ1-5
CASSPGQGDQPQHF
TGTGCCAGCTCACCGGGTCAGGGCGATCAGCCCCAGCATTTT
>TRBD1|NA|TRBV7-3|15|TRBJ2-7
CASSLTSGGRHEQYF
TGTGCCAGCAGCTTAACCTCAGGGGGCAGGCACGAGCAGTACTTC
>TRBD2|NA|TRBV7-6|16|TRBJ2-3
CASSTDLAGDPLAQYF
TGTGCCAGCAGCACAGATCTAGCGGGAGACCCATTGGCGCAGTATTTT
>NA|NA|TRBV15|18|TRBJ1-1
CATSRDFGAGLVGTEAFF
TGTGCCACCAGCAGAGATTTCGGGGCTGGACTGGTCGGCACTGAAGCTTTCTTT
>NA|once|TRBV5-4|12|TRBJ2-1
CASSFWGGEQFF
TGTGCCAGCAGCTTCTGGGGAGGTGAGCAGTTCTTC
>NA|NA|TRBV28|18|TRBJ2-6
CASSPAGRFPSGANVLTF
TGTGCCAGCAGTCCCGCGGGGCGGTTCCCCTCTGGGGCCAACGTCCTGACTTTC
>TRBD2|NA|TRBV3-1/TRBV3-2|15|TRBJ2-1
CASSFRVIGGNEQFF
TGTGCCAGCAGCTTCAGGGTGATCGGGGGGAATGAGCAGTTCTTC
>TRBD2|NA|TRBV9|16|TRBJ2-7
CASSVDIASGTYEQYF
TGTGCCAGCAGCGTAGATATCGCTAGCGGGACCTACGAGCAGTACTTC
>NA|NA|TRBV10-2|14|TRBJ2-2
CASGRLTNTGELFF
TGCGCCAGCGGCCGACTAACGAACACCGGGGAGCTGTTTTTT
>NA|NA|TRBV27|17|TRBJ2-4
CASSLSGQTRAKNIQYF
TGTGCCAGCAGTTTATCAGGGCAGACTAGGGCCAAAAACATTCAGTACTTC
>NA|NA|TRBV27|15|TRBJ2-1
CASSLGGHSYNEQFF
TGTGCCAGCAGTTTAGGCGGCCACTCCTACAATGAGCAGTTCTTC
>NA|NA|TRBV5-1|12|TRBJ1-6
CASSLGGVPLHF
TGCGCCAGCAGCTTGGGGGGGGTCCCCCTCCACTTT
>NA|NA|TRBV9|13|TRBJ2-5
CASSPLPEETQYF
TGTGCCAGCAGCCCCCTACCGGAAGAGACCCAGTACTTC
>NA|NA|TRBV7-9|15|TRBJ1-5
CASSLGEFSNQPQHF
TGTGCCAGCAGCTTAGGGGAGTTTAGCAATCAGCCCCAGCATTTT
>NA|NA|TRBV5-1|12|TRBJ2-1
CASSLLANEQFF
TGCGCCAGCAGCCTGTTGGCTAATGAGCAGTTCTTC
>NA|NA|TRBV4-3|15|TRBJ1-1
CASSQERQMNTEAFF
TGCGCCAGCAGCCAAGAACGGCAGATGAACACTGAAGCTTTCTTT
>NA|NA|TRBV6-5|14|TRBJ2-5
CASSYRFSQETQYF
TGTGCCAGCAGTTACCGGTTCAGCCAAGAGACCCAGTACTTC
>NA|NA|TRBV28|13|TRBJ2-3
CASSAGGGDTQYF
TGTGCCAGCAGTGCCGGAGGGGGCGATACGCAGTATTTT
>NA|NA|TRBV12-2|16|TRBJ1-3
CASRSGEQGKGNTIYF
TGTGCAAGTCGCTCGGGGGAACAGGGGAAGGGAAACACCATATATTTT
>NA|NA|TRBV6-6|12|TRBJ1-5
CASSSRDQPQHF
TGTGCCAGCAGCTCCAGAGATCAGCCCCAGCATTTT
>TRBD2|NA|TRBV9|15|TRBJ2-7
CASSASGLAGGEQYF
TGTGCCAGCAGCGCCTCGGGACTAGCGGGAGGCGAGCAGTACTTC
>TRBD1|NA|TRBV10-3|15|TRBJ2-7
CAIGGGGQSLYEQYF
TGTGCCATTGGGGGTGGGGGACAGAGCCTTTACGAGCAGTACTTC
>NA|NA|TRBV7-9|12|TRBJ1-1
CASSNRGIEAFF
TGTGCCAGCAGCAACCGGGGAATTGAAGCTTTCTTT
>NA|NA|TRBV2|15|TRBJ1-4
CASSEPRQNNEKLFF
TGTGCCAGCAGTGAGCCCCGACAGAATAATGAAAAACTGTTTTTT
>NA|NA|TRBV28|13|TRBJ1-5
CASSLGANQPQHF
TGTGCCAGCAGTTTAGGGGCTAATCAGCCCCAGCATTTT
>NA|NA|TRBV6-5|15|TRBJ2-5
CASSKTRGNEETQYF
TGTGCCAGCAGCAAAACCCGGGGTAATGAAGAGACCCAGTACTTC